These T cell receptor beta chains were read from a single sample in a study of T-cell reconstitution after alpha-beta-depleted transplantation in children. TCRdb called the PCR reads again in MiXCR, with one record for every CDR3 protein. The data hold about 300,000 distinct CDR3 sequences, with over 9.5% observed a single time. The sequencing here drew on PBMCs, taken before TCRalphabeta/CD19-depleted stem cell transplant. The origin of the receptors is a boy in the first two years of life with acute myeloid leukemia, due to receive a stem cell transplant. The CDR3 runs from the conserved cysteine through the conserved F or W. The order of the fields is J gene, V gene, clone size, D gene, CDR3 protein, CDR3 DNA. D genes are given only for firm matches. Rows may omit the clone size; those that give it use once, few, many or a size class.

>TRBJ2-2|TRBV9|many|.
CASSDDRSPVAGELFF
TGTGCCAGCAGCGACGACAGATCCCCCGTCGCCGGGGAGCTGTTTTTT
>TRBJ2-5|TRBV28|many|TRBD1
CASMTGGRETQYF
TGTGCCAGCATGACAGGGGGAAGGGAGACCCAGTACTTC
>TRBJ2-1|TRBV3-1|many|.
CASSQEARASYNEQFF
TGTGCCAGCAGCCAAGAAGCACGAGCGTCCTACAATGAGCAGTTCTTC
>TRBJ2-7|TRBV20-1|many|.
CSARGGRYEQYF
TGCAGTGCTAGGGGGGGCCGGTATGAGCAGTACTTC
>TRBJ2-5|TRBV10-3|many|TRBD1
CAISVDRVRSETQYF
TGTGCCATCAGTGTCGACAGGGTGAGATCGGAGACCCAGTACTTC
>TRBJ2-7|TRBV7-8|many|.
CASSLGRRTDREQYF
TGTGCCAGCAGCTTAGGACGCCGGACGGATAGGGAGCAGTACTTC
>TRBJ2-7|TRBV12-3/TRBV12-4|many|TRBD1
CASSFLGQGAYEQYF
TGTGCCAGCAGTTTTTTAGGACAGGGGGCCTACGAGCAGTACTTC
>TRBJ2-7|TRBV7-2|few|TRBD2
CASSFSRGGPYEQYF
TGTGCCAGCAGCTTCAGCCGGGGGGGACCCTACGAGCAGTACTTC
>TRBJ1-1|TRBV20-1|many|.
CSASTVQGNTEAFF
TGCAGTGCTAGCACCGTTCAGGGGAACACTGAAGCTTTCTTT
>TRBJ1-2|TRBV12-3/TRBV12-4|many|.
CASSGVRGYGYTF
TGTGCCAGCAGTGGAGTAAGGGGCTATGGCTACACCTTC
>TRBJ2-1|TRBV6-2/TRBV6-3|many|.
CATRLSVPPHNEQFF
TGTGCCACCAGACTTAGCGTCCCACCCCACAATGAGCAGTTCTTC
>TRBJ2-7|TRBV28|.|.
CATQQVPYEQYF
TGTGCCACCCAACAGGTCCCCTACGAGCAGTACTTC
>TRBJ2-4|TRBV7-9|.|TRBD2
CASSLNPGGAKNIQYF
TGTGCCAGCAGTTTAAACCCGGGAGGAGCCAAAAACATTCAGTACTTC
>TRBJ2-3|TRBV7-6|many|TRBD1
CASSLDRGQGWNTQYF
TGTGCCAGCAGCTTAGATAGGGGACAGGGGTGGAATACGCAGTATTTT
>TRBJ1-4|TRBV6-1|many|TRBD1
CASSPGTVSTNEKLFF
TGTGCCAGCAGCCCCGGGACAGTCTCAACTAATGAAAAACTGTTTTTT
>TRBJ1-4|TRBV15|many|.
CATSRPYLNEKLFF
TGTGCCACCAGCAGACCCTACCTTAATGAAAAACTGTTTTTT
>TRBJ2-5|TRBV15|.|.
CVTSALRRRGETQYF
TGTGTCACCAGCGCGCTCAGGAGGCGAGGAGAGACCCAGTACTTC
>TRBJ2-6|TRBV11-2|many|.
CASSLVGGSAGANVLTF
TGTGCCAGCAGCTTAGTTGGGGGGTCGGCTGGGGCCAACGTCCTGACTTTC
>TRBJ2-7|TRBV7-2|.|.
CASSLEFGRYEQYF
TGTGCCAGCAGCTTAGAATTTGGTCGCTACGAGCAGTACTTC
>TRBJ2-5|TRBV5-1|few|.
CASSLRPGQETQYF
TGCGCCAGCAGCTTGAGGCCAGGCCAAGAGACCCAGTACTTC
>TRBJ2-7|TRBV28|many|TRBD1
CAWGQNRAKQYF
TGTGCCTGGGGACAGAACCGCGCGAAGCAGTACTTC
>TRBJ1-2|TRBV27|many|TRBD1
CASSFDRGQYGYTF
TGTGCCAGCAGTTTCGACAGGGGGCAATATGGCTACACCTTC
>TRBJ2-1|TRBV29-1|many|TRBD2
CSVARLARNNEQFF
TGCAGCGTCGCCCGACTAGCTAGGAACAATGAGCAGTTCTTC
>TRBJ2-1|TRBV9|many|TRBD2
CASSVTSGMGNEQFF
TGTGCCAGCAGCGTAACTAGCGGGATGGGGAATGAGCAGTTCTTC
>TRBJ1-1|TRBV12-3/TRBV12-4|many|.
CASNKLGTHNTEAFF
TGTGCCAGCAATAAACTCGGGACCCATAACACTGAAGCTTTCTTT
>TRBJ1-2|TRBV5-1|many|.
CASSFDRGGTSNYGYTF
TGCGCCAGCAGCTTCGACAGAGGGGGGACTTCTAACTATGGCTACACCTTC
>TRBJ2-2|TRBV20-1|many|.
CSARTARNTGELFF
TGCAGTGCACGGACAGCTAGGAACACCGGGGAGCTGTTTTTT
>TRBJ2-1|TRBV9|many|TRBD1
CASSVEGGSYNEQFF
TGTGCCAGCAGCGTAGAAGGGGGCTCTTACAATGAGCAGTTCTTC
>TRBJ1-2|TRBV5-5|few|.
CASSLTGSGYTF
TGTGCCAGCAGCCTAACAGGGTCTGGCTACACCTTC
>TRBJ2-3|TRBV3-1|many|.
CASSQGGGDTDTQYF
TGTGCCAGCAGCCAAGGCGGAGGGGACACAGATACGCAGTATTTT
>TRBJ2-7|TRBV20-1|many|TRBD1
CSAARTGDSYEQYF
TGCAGTGCTGCTCGGACAGGGGATTCATACGAGCAGTACTTC
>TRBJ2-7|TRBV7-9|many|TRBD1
CASSLVGQGAYEQYF
TGTGCCAGCAGCTTAGTCGGGCAGGGGGCCTACGAGCAGTACTTC
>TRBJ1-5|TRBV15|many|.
CATSRYSNQPQHF
TGTGCCACCAGCAGGTATAGCAATCAGCCCCAGCATTTT
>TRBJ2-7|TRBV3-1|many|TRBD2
CASCSGVSYEQYF
TGTGCCAGCTGTAGCGGGGTCTCCTACGAGCAGTACTTC
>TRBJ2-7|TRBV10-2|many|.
CASSPLELRPYEQYF
TGCGCCAGCAGCCCCTTGGAACTCCGTCCTTACGAGCAGTACTTC
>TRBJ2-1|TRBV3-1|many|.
CASSRTTYYNEQFF
TGTGCCAGCAGCCGGACAACTTACTACAATGAGCAGTTCTTC
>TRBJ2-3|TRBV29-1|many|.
CSVEDPFTDTQYF
TGCAGCGTTGAAGATCCTTTCACAGATACGCAGTATTTT
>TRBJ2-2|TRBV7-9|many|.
CASSLGQYLSTGELFF
TGTGCCAGCAGCTTAGGACAGTACCTCTCCACCGGGGAGCTGTTTTTT
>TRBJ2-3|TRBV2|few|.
CATPEDGTIDTQYF
TGTGCCACCCCAGAGGACGGTACTATAGATACGCAGTATTTT
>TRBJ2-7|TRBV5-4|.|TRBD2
CASSWGGPSSYEQYF
TGTGCCAGCAGCTGGGGGGGACCTTCATCCTACGAGCAGTACTTC
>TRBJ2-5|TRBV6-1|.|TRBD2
CASSPASGGQETQYF
TGTGCCAGCAGTCCCGCTAGCGGGGGGCAAGAGACCCAGTACTTC
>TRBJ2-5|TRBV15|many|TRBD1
CATSRDREETQYF
TGTGCCACCAGCAGGGACAGGGAAGAGACCCAGTACTTC
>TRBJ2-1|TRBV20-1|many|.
CSATSGLSYYNEQFF
TGCAGTGCTACGTCCGGACTCTCATACTACAATGAGCAGTTCTTC
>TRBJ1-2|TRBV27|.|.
CASSPAPGYGYTF
TGTGCCAGCAGCCCCGCTCCAGGCTATGGCTACACCTTC
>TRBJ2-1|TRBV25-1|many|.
CASKSVSSYNEQFF
TGTGCCAGCAAAAGCGTCAGCTCCTACAATGAGCAGTTCTTC
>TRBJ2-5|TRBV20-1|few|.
CSALPTGRETQYF
TGCAGTGCTTTACCCACAGGGCGGGAGACCCAGTACTTC
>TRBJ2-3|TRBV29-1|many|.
CSSQSGSTDTQYF
TGCAGCTCTCAGAGCGGTAGCACAGATACGCAGTATTTT
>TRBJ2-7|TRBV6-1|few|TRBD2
CASSRGLAGDHEQYF
TGTGCCAGCAGTCGGGGACTAGCGGGGGATCACGAGCAGTACTTC
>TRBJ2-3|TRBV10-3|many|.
CAISEGSGADTQYF
TGTGCCATCAGTGAGGGCTCAGGGGCAGATACGCAGTATTTT
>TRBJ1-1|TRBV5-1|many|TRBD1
CASSSQDRGYTEAFF
TGCGCCAGCAGCAGCCAGGACAGGGGTTATACTGAAGCTTTCTTT
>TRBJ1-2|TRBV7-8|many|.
CASSLGPKQGGGYGYTF
TGTGCCAGCAGCTTAGGTCCTAAACAGGGCGGCGGCTATGGCTACACCTTC
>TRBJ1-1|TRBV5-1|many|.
CASSLMEDTEAFF
TGCGCCAGCAGCTTGATGGAAGACACTGAAGCTTTCTTT
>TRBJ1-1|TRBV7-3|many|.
CASSSTATNTEAFF
TGTGCCAGCAGCTCGACAGCGACTAACACTGAAGCTTTCTTT
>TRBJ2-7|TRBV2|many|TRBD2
CASNSLAGNSYEQYF
TGTGCCAGCAATTCCCTAGCGGGGAACTCCTACGAGCAGTACTTC
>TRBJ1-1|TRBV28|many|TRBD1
CASSLGQGLNTEAFF
TGTGCCAGCAGTTTAGGACAGGGACTAAACACTGAAGCTTTCTTT
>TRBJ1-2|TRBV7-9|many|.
CASSLVEGRGYTF
TGTGCCAGCAGCTTAGTAGAGGGCCGGGGCTACACCTTC
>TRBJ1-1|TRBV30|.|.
CAWSFRAGTEAFF
TGTGCCTGGAGCTTCCGCGCGGGGACTGAAGCTTTCTTT
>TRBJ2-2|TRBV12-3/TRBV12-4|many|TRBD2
CASSRTSGSTGELFF
TGTGCCAGCAGTCGGACTAGCGGGAGCACCGGGGAGCTGTTTTTT
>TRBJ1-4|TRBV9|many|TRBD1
CASSVDRGRYGEKLFF
TGTGCCAGCAGCGTGGACAGGGGGCGGTATGGTGAAAAACTGTTTTTT
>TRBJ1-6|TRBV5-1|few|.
CASSLGTNNSPLHF
TGCGCCAGCAGCTTGGGGACAAATAATTCACCCCTCCACTTT